This TCR beta chain derives from a study of vaccination and CD4 T cells after COVID-19. Note on this clonotype: Its specificity is not known.

After removal of 5 bases from V and 2 bases from J, the junction contained 3 bases not matched to a gene. This CDR3 has 14 residues. Germline assignment: CDR1 DFQATT and CDR2 SNEGSKA (reference sequence). Researchers used the Oncomine TCR Beta short-read assay to sequence DNA from cultured CD4+ T cells. One entry per CDR3 protein, called by TCRdb with MiXCR from the PCR reads. The sample carries about 19,000 distinct CDR3 sequences, less than 70% recorded once. Treatment denoted: roughly 10-day PBMC culture with coronavirus spike peptide pools or control peptides (ViraFEST assay). Once peptide pools had expanded antigen-specific T cells, ViraFEST sequenced TCRs.

The receptor was derived from a human donor who had recovered from COVID-19. Sequenced input: CD4+ T cells from blood, cultured in vitro. The chain uses TRBV20-1 and TRBJ2-3, with 11 nucleotides matching TRBD2. The CDR3, as DNA: TGCAGTGCTCCGACTAGCGGGAACACAGATACGCAGTATTTT. Translating it yields CSAPTSGNTDTQYF.